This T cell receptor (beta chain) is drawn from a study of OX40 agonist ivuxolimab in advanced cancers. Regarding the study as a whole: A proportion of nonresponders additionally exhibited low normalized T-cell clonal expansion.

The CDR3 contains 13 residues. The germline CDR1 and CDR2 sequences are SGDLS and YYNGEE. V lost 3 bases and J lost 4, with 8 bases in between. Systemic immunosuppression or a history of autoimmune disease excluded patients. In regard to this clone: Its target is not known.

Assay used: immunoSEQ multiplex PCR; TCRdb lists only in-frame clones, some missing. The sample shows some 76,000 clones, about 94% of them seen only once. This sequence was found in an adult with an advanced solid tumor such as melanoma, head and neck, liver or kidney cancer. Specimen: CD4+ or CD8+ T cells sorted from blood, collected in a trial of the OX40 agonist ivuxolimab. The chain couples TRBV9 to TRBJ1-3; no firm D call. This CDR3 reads CASSEPRGNTIYF. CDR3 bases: TGTGCCAGCAGCGAGCCCAGAGGAAACACCATATATTTT. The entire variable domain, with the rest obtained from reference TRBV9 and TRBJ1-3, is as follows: DSGVTQTPKHLITATGQRVTLRCSPRSGDLSVYWYQQSLDQGLQFLIQYYNGEERAKGNILERFSAQQFPDLHSELNLSSLELGDSALYFCASSEPRGNTIYFGEGSWLTVV.